These T cell receptor beta chains were read from a single sample in a study of blood T cell repertoires in COVID-19. Sequenced by immunoSEQ multiplex PCR; TCRdb stores in-frame clones only, minus some. The sample holds roughly 100,000 clones, roughly 76% seen once. The specimen sequenced was peripheral blood. The receptors originated from a woman aged 70 to 79 with acute or convalescent COVID-19. CDR3s include the opening cysteine and the closing phenylalanine or tryptophan. The D gene is left open where the match is weak. Only part of the rows carry a size: once, few, many, or a class if the clone is expanded.

v_call	d_call	clone_size	j_call	cdr3_aa	cdr3_nt
TRBV12-3/TRBV12-4	NA	NA	TRBJ2-3	CASRSSTDTQYF	TGTGCCAGCAGGTCTAGCACAGATACGCAGTATTTT
TRBV2	TRBD1	NA	TRBJ1-3	CASSRGQTSGNTIYF	TGTGCCAGCAGCCGGGGACAGACCTCTGGAAACACCATATATTTT
TRBV28	NA	NA	TRBJ2-7	CAESGVGYEQYF	TGTGCCGAATCCGGGGTTGGGTACGAGCAGTACTTC
TRBV6-6	NA	NA	TRBJ2-3	CASSNPGSVSDTQYF	TGTGCCAGCAGTAACCCCGGGTCTGTATCAGATACGCAGTATTTT
TRBV19	NA	NA	TRBJ2-7	CASSINLNSYEQYF	TGTGCCAGTAGTATAAATCTTAACTCCTACGAGCAGTACTTC
TRBV6-2/TRBV6-3	NA	once	TRBJ2-5	CASSYLLGEETQYF	TGTGCCAGCAGTTACCTTCTCGGGGAAGAGACCCAGTACTTC
TRBV4-2	NA	few	TRBJ1-1	CASSQDLRGTEAFF	TGTGCCAGCAGCCAAGATTTACGGGGCACTGAAGCTTTCTTT
TRBV29-1	NA	NA	TRBJ1-1	CSVESRGRTEAFF	TGCAGCGTTGAAAGCCGGGGGAGGACTGAAGCTTTCTTT
TRBV19	TRBD1	NA	TRBJ2-1	CASRTGAYNEQFF	TGTGCCAGCCGGACAGGGGCCTACAATGAGCAGTTCTTC
TRBV6-4	TRBD1	NA	TRBJ1-1	CASRQGTNTEAFF	TGTGCCAGCAGACAGGGGACGAACACTGAAGCTTTCTTT
TRBV7-9	TRBD2	NA	TRBJ2-1	CATAGLAGVGSYNEQFF	TGTGCCACCGCGGGACTAGCGGGAGTAGGCTCCTACAATGAGCAGTTCTTC
TRBV19	TRBD1	NA	TRBJ2-2	CASREQGVIRTGELFF	TGTGCCAGTAGAGAACAGGGGGTCATTAGGACCGGGGAGCTGTTTTTT
TRBV4-1	NA	NA	TRBJ2-7	CASSQEARGTHYEQYF	TGCGCCAGCAGCCAAGAGGCCCGGGGTACTCACTACGAGCAGTACTTC
TRBV4-2	TRBD1	NA	TRBJ2-2	CASSIPGTGNTGELFF	TGTGCCAGCAGCATCCCCGGGACAGGGAACACCGGGGAGCTGTTTTTT
TRBV9	NA	NA	TRBJ1-2	CASSVTGDSRYGYTF	TGTGCCAGCAGCGTAACGGGAGACTCCAGGTATGGCTACACCTTC
TRBV7-9	NA	NA	TRBJ1-2	CASSPQSYHGYTF	TGTGCCAGCAGCCCACAGTCATACCATGGCTACACCTTC
TRBV5-5	TRBD1	few	TRBJ2-1	CASSTGTGSSYNEQFF	TGTGCCAGCAGCACCGGGACAGGGAGCTCCTACAATGAGCAGTTCTTC
TRBV20-1	NA	NA	TRBJ2-7	CSAPSGYEQYF	TGCAGTGCCCCCTCGGGCTACGAGCAGTACTTC
TRBV6-5	TRBD1	NA	TRBJ1-6	CASRNRQGFNSPLHF	TGTGCCAGCAGAAACAGACAGGGGTTTAATTCACCCCTCCACTTT
TRBV19	NA	NA	TRBJ2-1	CASSIGQDNEQFF	TGTGCCAGTAGTATAGGCCAGGACAATGAGCAGTTCTTC
TRBV6-6	TRBD2	NA	TRBJ2-5	CASSYPGGQSQETQYF	TGTGCCAGCAGTTACCCGGGGGGTCAATCCCAAGAGACCCAGTACTTC
TRBV29-1	NA	NA	TRBJ1-1	CSVERGGNTEAFF	TGCAGCGTTGAAAGGGGGGGGAACACTGAAGCTTTCTTT
TRBV3-1/TRBV3-2	TRBD1	NA	TRBJ2-3	CASSQETGARTDTQYF	TGTGCCAGCAGCCAGGAGACAGGGGCCCGTACCGATACGCAGTATTTT